This T cell receptor beta chain was identified during a study of blood T cells in healthy people across ages. J was trimmed by 8 bases and V by 3 bases; bases with no gene match: 9. This CDR3 spans 16 amino acids. Germline lookup yields CDR1 KGHDR and CDR2 SFDVKD. Whole-study results and caveats: Roughly linearly, TCR beta diversity per million T cells fell as age increased. Naive T cell percentage showed a strong correlation with TCR beta diversity.

Sample-barcoded 5' priming and a J-beta primer mix drove a second PCR of about 6 to 12 cycles. From the 5' RACE reads, TCRdb called clonotypes with MiXCR, one entry per CDR3 protein. Of approximately 810,000 distinct CDR3 sequences listed, about 34% are singletons. In the case of this clonotype: Its specificity is not known.

The TCR was taken from a man aged 18-30 years in good health. Material: blood. The chain has TRBV24-1 and TRBJ1-4; 9 bases agree with TRBD1. CDR3 sequence (DNA): TGTGCCACCAGTGATCCGAACAGGGGGCGAGAGGAAAAACTGTTTTTT. Encoded protein: CATSDPNRGREEKLFF.